Sequencing of this T cell receptor beta chain was carried out in a study of STAT5B mutations in CD4+ large granular lymphocyte leukemia. General study results and limits: Patient CD4-sorted repertoires looked more clonal than healthy CD4+ repertoires, even without putative leukemic clones. No patients shared main leukemic clonotypes, though less than 30% appeared at low frequency elsewhere. Compared with healthy controls (2/35), patient top clones favored TRBV06 (8/27).

Produced via immunoSEQ multiplex PCR; TCRdb's table is partial and in-frame only. The table has about 45,000 clones, 80% to 90% seen once. Germline CDR1 reads SGHNT; CDR2 reads YENEEA. Trimming removed 5 bases from V and 4 bases from J, with 14 bases in between. This CDR3 is 14 amino acids long. In the case of this clone: Its antigen is not identified.

This clonotype originated in a human donor in good health. V gene TRBV11-3 combines with J gene TRBJ1-1; possibly TRBD1 for D (5 bases). Material: CD4+ T cells from blood buffy coats. CDR3 protein: CASSPGGGSTEAFF. In DNA form, the CDR3 reads TGTGCCAGCAGCCCTGGGGGGGGGAGCACTGAAGCTTTCTTT. Combining the CDR3 with reference TRBV11-3 and TRBJ1-1 gives the whole variable domain EAGVVQSPRYKIIEKKQPVAFWCNPISGHNTLYWYLQNLGQGPELLIRYENEEAVDDSQLPKDRFSAERLKGVDSTLKIQPAELGDSAVYLCASSPGGGSTEAFFGQGTRLTVV.